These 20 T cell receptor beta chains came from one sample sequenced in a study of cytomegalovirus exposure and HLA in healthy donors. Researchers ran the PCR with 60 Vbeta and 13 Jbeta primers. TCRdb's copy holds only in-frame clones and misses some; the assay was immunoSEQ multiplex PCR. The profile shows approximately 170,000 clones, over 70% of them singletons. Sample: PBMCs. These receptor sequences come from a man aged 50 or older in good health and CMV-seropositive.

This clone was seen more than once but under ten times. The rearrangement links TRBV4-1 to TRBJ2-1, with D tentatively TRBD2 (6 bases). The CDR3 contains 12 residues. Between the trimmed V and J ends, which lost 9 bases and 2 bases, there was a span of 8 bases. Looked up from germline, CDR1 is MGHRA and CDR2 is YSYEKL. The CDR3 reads CASRGAYNEQFF. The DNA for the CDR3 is TGCGCCAGTCGCGGGGCCTACAATGAGCAGTTCTTC.

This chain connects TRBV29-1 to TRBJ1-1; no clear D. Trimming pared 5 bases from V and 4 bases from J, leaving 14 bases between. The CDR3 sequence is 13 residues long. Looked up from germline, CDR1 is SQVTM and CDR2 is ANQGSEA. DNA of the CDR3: TGCAGCGTTTCCCCTAAATACGGCACTGAAGCTTTCTTT. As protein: CSVSPKYGTEAFF.

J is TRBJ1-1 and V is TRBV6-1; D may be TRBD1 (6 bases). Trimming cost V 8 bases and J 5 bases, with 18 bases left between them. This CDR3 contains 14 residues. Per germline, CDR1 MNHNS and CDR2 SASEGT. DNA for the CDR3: TGTGCCAGCGAAATGGGGGGGGCGCAAACTGAAGCTTTCTTT. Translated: CASEMGGAQTEAFF.

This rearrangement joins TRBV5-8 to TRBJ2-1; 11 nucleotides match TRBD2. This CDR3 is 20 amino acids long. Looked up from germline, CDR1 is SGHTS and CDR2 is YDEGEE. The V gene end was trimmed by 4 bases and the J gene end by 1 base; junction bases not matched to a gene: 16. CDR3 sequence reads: CASSPIPGLAVSGSYNEQFF. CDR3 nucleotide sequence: TGTGCCAGCAGCCCAATTCCGGGACTAGCGGTTAGCGGGTCCTACAATGAGCAGTTCTTC.

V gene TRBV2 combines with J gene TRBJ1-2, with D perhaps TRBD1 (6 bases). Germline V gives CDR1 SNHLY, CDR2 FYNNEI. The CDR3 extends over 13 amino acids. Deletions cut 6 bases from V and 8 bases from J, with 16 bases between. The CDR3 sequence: CASSPTGFKGYTF. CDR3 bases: TGTGCCAGCAGCCCCACAGGGTTTAAGGGCTACACCTTC.

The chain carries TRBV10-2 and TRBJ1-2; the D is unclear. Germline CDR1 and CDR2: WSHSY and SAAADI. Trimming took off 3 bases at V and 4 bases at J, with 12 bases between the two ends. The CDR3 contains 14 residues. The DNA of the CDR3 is TGCGCCAGCAGTGAATACCGCGTTCCCTATGGCTACACCTTC. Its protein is CASSEYRVPYGYTF.

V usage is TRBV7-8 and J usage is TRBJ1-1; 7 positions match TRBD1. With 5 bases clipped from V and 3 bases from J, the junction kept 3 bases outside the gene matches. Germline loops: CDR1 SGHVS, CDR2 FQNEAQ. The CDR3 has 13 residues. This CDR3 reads CASSRDRDTEAFF. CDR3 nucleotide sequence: TGTGCCAGCAGCCGCGACAGGGACACTGAAGCTTTCTTT.

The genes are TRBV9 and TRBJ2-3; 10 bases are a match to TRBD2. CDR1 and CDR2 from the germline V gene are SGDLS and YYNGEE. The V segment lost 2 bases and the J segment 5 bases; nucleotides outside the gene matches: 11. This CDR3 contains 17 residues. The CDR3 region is CASSVAALAGAQDTQYF. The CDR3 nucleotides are TGTGCCAGCAGCGTTGCGGCGCTAGCGGGGGCTCAAGATACGCAGTATTTT.

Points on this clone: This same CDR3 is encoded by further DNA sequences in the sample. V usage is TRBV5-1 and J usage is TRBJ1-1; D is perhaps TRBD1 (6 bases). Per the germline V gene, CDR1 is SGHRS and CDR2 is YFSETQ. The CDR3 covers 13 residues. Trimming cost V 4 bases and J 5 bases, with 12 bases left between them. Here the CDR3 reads CASSLVGATEAFF. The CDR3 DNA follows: TGCGCCAGCAGCCTAGTGGGGGCAACTGAAGCTTTCTTT.

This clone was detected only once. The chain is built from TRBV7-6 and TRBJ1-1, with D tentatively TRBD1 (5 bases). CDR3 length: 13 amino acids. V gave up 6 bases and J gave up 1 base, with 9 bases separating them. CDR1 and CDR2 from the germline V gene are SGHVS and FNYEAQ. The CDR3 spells CASSPDKNTEAFF. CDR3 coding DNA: TGTGCCAGCAGTCCGGACAAGAACACTGAAGCTTTCTTT.

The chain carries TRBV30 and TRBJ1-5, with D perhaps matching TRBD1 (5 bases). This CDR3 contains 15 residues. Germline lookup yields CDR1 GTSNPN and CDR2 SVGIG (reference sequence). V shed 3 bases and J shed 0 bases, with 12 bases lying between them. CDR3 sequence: CAWRPSDTSNQPQHF. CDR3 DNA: TGTGCCTGGAGGCCCTCGGACACTAGCAATCAGCCCCAGCATTTT.

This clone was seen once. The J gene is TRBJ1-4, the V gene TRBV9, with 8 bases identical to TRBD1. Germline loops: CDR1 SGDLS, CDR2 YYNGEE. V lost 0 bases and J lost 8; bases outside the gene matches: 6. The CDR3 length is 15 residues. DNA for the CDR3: TGTGCCAGCAGCGTAGGATTCAGGGGGCTGGAAAAACTGTTTTTT. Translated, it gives CASSVGFRGLEKLFF.

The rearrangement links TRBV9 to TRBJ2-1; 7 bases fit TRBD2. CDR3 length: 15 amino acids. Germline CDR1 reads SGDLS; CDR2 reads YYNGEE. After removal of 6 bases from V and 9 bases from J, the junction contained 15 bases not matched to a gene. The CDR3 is CASTSGGGYKGEQFF. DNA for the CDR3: TGTGCCAGCACCTCTGGGGGGGGATATAAGGGTGAGCAGTTCTTC.

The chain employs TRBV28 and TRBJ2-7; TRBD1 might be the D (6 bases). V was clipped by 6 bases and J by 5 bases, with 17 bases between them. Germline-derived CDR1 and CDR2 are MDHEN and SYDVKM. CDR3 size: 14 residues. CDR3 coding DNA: TGTGCCAGCAGCCTCCTGGCAGGGGTGGACGAGCAGTACTTC. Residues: CASSLLAGVDEQYF.

The CDR3 DNA is TGTGCCAGTAGTAAAGGGACAGGGTCCTCCTACGAGCAGTACTTC. Amino acids: CASSKGTGSSYEQYF. This chain joins TRBV19 and TRBJ2-7, with 9 bases aligning to TRBD1. J was trimmed by 0 bases and V by 4 bases; bases with no gene match: 4. Germline V lookup: CDR1 LNHDA, CDR2 SQIVND (reference sequence). The CDR3 has 15 residues.

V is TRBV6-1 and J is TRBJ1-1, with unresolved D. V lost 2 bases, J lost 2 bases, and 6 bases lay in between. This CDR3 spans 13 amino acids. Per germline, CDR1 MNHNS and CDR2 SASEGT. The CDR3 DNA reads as TGTGCCAGCAGTGAACTCTTAAACACTGAAGCTTTCTTT. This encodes CASSELLNTEAFF.

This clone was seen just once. CDR3 in DNA: TGTGCCAGTAGTTACGACAGGCGGCAAGGCACTGAAGCTTTCTTT. Translation gives CASSYDRRQGTEAFF. This chain links TRBV19 with TRBJ1-1, with D maybe TRBD1 (6 bases). V dropped 5 bases and J dropped 4 bases, with 17 bases sitting between them. The CDR3 has 15 residues. Germline CDR1 reads LNHDA; CDR2 reads SQIVND (reference sequence).

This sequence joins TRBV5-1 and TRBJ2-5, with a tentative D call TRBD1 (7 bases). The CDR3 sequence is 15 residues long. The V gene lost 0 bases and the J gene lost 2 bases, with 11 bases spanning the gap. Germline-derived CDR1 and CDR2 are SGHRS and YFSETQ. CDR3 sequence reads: CASSLVPGGQETQYF. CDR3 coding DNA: TGCGCCAGCAGCTTGGTGCCAGGGGGGCAAGAGACCCAGTACTTC.

For the CDR3, the DNA is TGCGCCAGCAGCTTGGGTGCGGGAGAAGAGACCCAGTACTTC. Its translation: CASSLGAGEETQYF. The chain joins TRBV5-1 to TRBJ2-5; 7 nucleotides line up with TRBD2. This CDR3 spans 14 amino acids. The ends lost 0 bases at V and 3 bases at J; junction bases unmatched: 2. Per the germline V gene, CDR1 is SGHRS and CDR2 is YFSETQ. Filled out from reference TRBV5-1 and TRBJ2-5, the complete variable domain reads KAGVTQTPRYLIKTRGQQVTLSCSPISGHRSVSWYQQTPGQGLQFLFEYFSETQRNKGNFPGRFSGRQFSNSRSEMNVSTLELGDSALYLCASSLGAGEETQYFGPGTRLLVL.

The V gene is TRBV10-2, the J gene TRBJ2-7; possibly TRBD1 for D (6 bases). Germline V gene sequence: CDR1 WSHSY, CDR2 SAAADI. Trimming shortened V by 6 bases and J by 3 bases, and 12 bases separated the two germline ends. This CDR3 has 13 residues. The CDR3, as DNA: TGCGCCAGCAGCCTACAGGGATTCTACGAGCAGTACTTC. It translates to CASSLQGFYEQYF.